Below, 20 T cell receptor beta chains from the same sample are listed, as sequenced in a study of blood T cells in healthy people across ages. Together with a sample-barcoded 5' primer, a J-beta primer mix was included in a second PCR lasting about 7 to 12 cycles. TCRdb re-derived calls from the 5' RACE reads in MiXCR, one entry per CDR3 protein. The data contain about 580,000 distinct CDR3 sequences, roughly 48% of them seen just once; the ten biggest clones take up about 22%. What was sequenced was blood. These receptors all stem from an elderly man in good health.

The chain couples TRBV20-1 to TRBJ1-6; 10 nucleotides agree with TRBD1. Germline values: CDR1 DFQATT, CDR2 SNEGSKA (reference sequence). Losses at the gene ends were 6 bases for V and 7 bases for J; bases not matched to a gene: 9. CDR3 length equals 15 residues. Here the CDR3 reads CSALDPDRGNSPLHF. For the CDR3, the DNA is TGCAGTGCCTTAGATCCGGACAGGGGGAATTCACCCCTCCACTTT.

This clonotype appeared a few times. The V and J genes are TRBV29-1 and TRBJ2-5; D not resolved. V lost 3 bases, J lost 11 bases, and 13 bases lay in between. The CDR3 is 11 residues long. The germline V gene encodes CDR1 SQVTM and CDR2 ANQGSEA. The CDR3 DNA is TGCAGCGTTGACCGTTACAATGAGCAGTACTTC. The encoded protein is CSVDRYNEQYF.

A few counts support this clonotype. J is TRBJ2-1 and V is TRBV12-3 or TRBV12-4; D is perhaps TRBD2 (6 bases). The CDR3 contains 14 residues. V lost 7 bases and J lost 6, with 16 bases in between. In DNA form, the CDR3 reads TGTGCCAGCACCCTCCTCGGGGGTTTCAATGAGCAGTTCTTC. As protein: CASTLLGGFNEQFF.

As for this clonotype: Its ends do not fully match the called genes, so a read error is possible. This chain joins TRBV3-1 and TRBJ2-2; 7 bases are a match to TRBD2. The germline gives CDR1 LGHDT, CDR2 YNNKEL (reference sequence). CDR3 length: 13 amino acids. CDR3 nucleotides: TGTACCAGCACCCGGACGGGGGGCGGGGAGCTGTTTTTT. Translating it yields CTSTRTGGGELFF.

The rearrangement uses TRBV9 and TRBJ2-3; 10 nucleotides align to TRBD1. After removal of 0 bases from V and 9 bases from J, the junction contained 4 bases not matched to a gene. The length of the CDR3 is 14 residues. Germline CDR1 and CDR2: SGDLS and YYNGEE. The CDR3 spells CASSVDGTGATQYF. Here the CDR3 DNA reads TGTGCCAGCAGCGTAGACGGGACAGGGGCCACGCAGTATTTT. Complete variable domain (other parts from reference TRBV9 and TRBJ2-3): DSGVTQTPKHLITATGQRVTLRCSPRSGDLSVYWYQQSLDQGLQFLIQYYNGEERAKGNILERFSAQQFPDLHSELNLSSLELGDSALYFCASSVDGTGATQYFGPGTRLTVL.

The rearrangement links TRBV7-9 to TRBJ1-3; 10 nucleotides match TRBD1. The V segment lost 2 bases and the J segment 4 bases; nucleotides outside the gene matches: 8. CDR3 length: 17 residues. Looked up from germline, CDR1 is SEHNR and CDR2 is FQNEAQ (reference sequence). CDR3 bases: TGTGCCAGCAGCTTAATCTCCGGGACAGGGGACGGAAACACCATATATTTT. This encodes CASSLISGTGDGNTIYF.

The genes are TRBV28 and TRBJ2-3, with TRBD1 as a possible D gene (7 bases). The CDR3 covers 17 residues. Trimming cost V 5 bases and J 2 bases, with 20 bases left between them. Germline loops: CDR1 MDHEN, CDR2 SYDVKM. The CDR3 nucleotides are TGTGCCAGCAGTCCCCAAGGCGGGACAGTATCCACAGATACGCAGTATTTT. Its translation: CASSPQGGTVSTDTQYF.

This clonotype was observed a few times. This chain uses TRBV29-1 with TRBJ2-3; D possibly corresponds to TRBD2 (7 bases). The CDR3 spans 17 residues. V was pared by 3 bases and J by 0 bases, with 19 bases between. CDR1 SQVTM and CDR2 ANQGSEA come from the germline V gene. CDR3 protein: CSVDRGRDIPSTDTQYF. DNA of the CDR3: TGCAGCGTTGACCGGGGGAGGGACATTCCTAGCACAGATACGCAGTATTTT.

V and J are TRBV24-1 and TRBJ2-2, with 7 positions matching TRBD2. CDR1 and CDR2 (germline): KGHDR, SFDVKD. V gave up 5 bases and J gave up 5 bases; unmatched junction bases: 7. The CDR3 length is 15 residues. The CDR3 nucleotides read TGTGCCACCAGTGTGACGGGGGGAGAAACCGGGGAGCTGTTTTTT. It translates to CATSVTGGETGELFF.

This clonotype came up a few times. The chain is built from TRBV7-2 and TRBJ1-2; 11 bases align to TRBD1. V dropped 5 bases and J dropped 3; count of bases not matched to a gene: 8. The CDR3 runs 16 residues. Germline-derived CDR1 and CDR2 are SGHTA and FQGNSA. This CDR3 is CASSPGRDRGYYGYTF. In DNA, the CDR3 is TGTGCCAGCAGCCCGGGGCGGGACAGGGGGTACTATGGCTACACCTTC. The whole variable domain, filled in from reference TRBV7-2 and TRBJ1-2, reads GAGVSQSPSNKVTEKGKDVELRCDPISGHTALYWYRQSLGQGLEFLIYFQGNSAPDKSGLPSDRFSAERTGGSVSTLTIQRTQQEDSAVYLCASSPGRDRGYYGYTFGSGTRLTVV.

This chain uses TRBV7-2 with TRBJ1-6; 7 nucleotides match TRBD1. The CDR3 is made up of 16 amino acids. The trim removed 1 base at V and 0 bases at J, leaving 0 bases unmatched. Germline lookup yields CDR1 SGHTA and CDR2 FQGNSA. The DNA of the CDR3 is TGTGCCAGCAGCTTAGACAGGGGCTCCTATAATTCACCCCTCCACTTT. This codes for CASSLDRGSYNSPLHF.

The chain uses TRBV20-1 and TRBJ2-7; D is perhaps TRBD1 (5 bases). This CDR3 has 14 amino acids. The germline V and J ends were trimmed by 6 bases and 0 bases, with 15 bases remaining between them. The germline V gene encodes CDR1 DFQATT and CDR2 SNEGSKA (reference sequence). CDR3 amino acids: CSATPRESSYEQYF. CDR3 coding DNA: TGCAGTGCAACCCCCAGGGAAAGCTCCTACGAGCAGTACTTC.

The rearrangement uses TRBV7-9 and TRBJ2-7, with 9 bases identical to TRBD2. The CDR3 consists of 14 residues. In germline, CDR1 is SEHNR, CDR2 FQNEAQ (reference sequence). V lost 5 bases and J lost 2; bases outside the gene matches: 4. The CDR3 loop is CASSTGTSTYEQYF. CDR3 bases: TGTGCCAGCAGCACCGGGACTAGCACCTACGAGCAGTACTTC.

The chain joins TRBV5-1 to TRBJ2-7, with 8 bases matching TRBD2. V shed 4 bases, J shed 5 bases, and the junction held 8 bases outside the gene matches. The germline gives CDR1 SGHRS, CDR2 YFSETQ. The CDR3 has 14 amino acids. CDR3 in DNA: TGCGCCAGCAGCCCGCTAGGTAGCGGGAACGAGCAGTACTTC. Protein product: CASSPLGSGNEQYF.

Remarks on this clonotype: A much larger clone is a single base away; this may be a read error. The V and J genes are TRBV7-9 and TRBJ2-5; D is possibly TRBD1 (6 bases). The DNA end favors TRBJ2-1, so the J call may be wrong. Germline lookup yields CDR1 SEHNR and CDR2 FQNEAQ (reference sequence). This CDR3 comprises 13 residues. The CDR3 loop reads CASSPTGQETQFF. The DNA of the CDR3 is TGTGCCAGCAGCCCGACAGGCCAAGAGACCCAGTTCTTC.

CDR3 sequence reads: CASSTQGARETQYF. The CDR3 DNA sequence: TGTGCCAGCAGCACACAGGGGGCTCGGGAGACCCAGTACTTC. This chain joins TRBV7-2 and TRBJ2-5; 9 positions match TRBD1. V trimming: 5 bases; J trimming: 5 bases; junction bases outside the gene matches: 6. This CDR3 region has 14 residues. The V gene's germline CDR1 is SGHTA and CDR2 FQGNSA.

The V gene is TRBV6-6, the J gene TRBJ2-3, with D perhaps assigned TRBD1 or TRBD2 (7 bases each). This CDR3 has 15 amino acids. Trimming cost V 9 bases and J 2 bases, with 18 bases left between them. From germline, CDR1 is MNHNY and CDR2 SVGAGI (reference sequence). CDR3 nucleotide sequence: TGTGCCAGTGGGGAGGGGGGACAGCACACAGATACGCAGTATTTT. This translates into CASGEGGQHTDTQYF.

This clonotype was observed many times. The chain employs TRBV6-6 and TRBJ2-5, with D unclear. CDR3 length: 13 residues. V gave up 5 bases and J gave up 4 bases, with 11 bases separating them. CDR1 and CDR2 from the germline V gene are MNHNY and SVGAGI (reference sequence). This CDR3 reads CASSDLDAETQYF. The CDR3 DNA sequence: TGTGCCAGCAGTGACTTAGATGCAGAGACCCAGTACTTC.

This sequence joins TRBV4-2 and TRBJ2-7; tentatively, D is TRBD2 (6 bases). This CDR3 is built from 14 residues. Trimming took 0 bases from V and 4 from J, leaving 10 bases between them. The germline V gene has CDR1 LGHNA and CDR2 YNFKEQ. The CDR3 protein is CASSQDEAGYEQYF. DNA for the CDR3: TGTGCCAGCAGCCAAGATGAGGCGGGATACGAGCAGTACTTC.

The CDR3 nucleotides are TGTGCCAGCAGCCGAGCTCGGGCCCTAGGAGAGACCCAGTACTTC. Its protein is CASSRARALGETQYF. The chain combines TRBV7-2 with TRBJ2-5; the D is unclear. Between the trimmed V and J ends, which lost 5 bases and 4 bases, there was a span of 17 bases. This CDR3 contains 15 residues. Germline CDR1 and CDR2: SGHTA and FQGNSA.